These 9 T cell receptor beta chains share one sample of origin, sequenced in a study of blood T cell repertoires in COVID-19. Method: immunoSEQ multiplex PCR; TCRdb's copy keeps in-frame clones and lacks some. The table lists some 200,000 clones, around four fifths of them singletons. Sequencing was performed on peripheral blood. The source is a woman of 80 years or more with active or convalescent COVID-19.

This chain connects TRBV5-1 to TRBJ1-1, with TRBD1 identical over 9 bases. After removal of 3 bases from V and 4 bases from J, the junction contained 4 bases not matched to a gene. The CDR3 spans 14 residues. The germline CDR1 and CDR2 sequences are SGHRS and YFSETQ. The CDR3 sequence is CASSWGQGATEAFF. The CDR3 nucleotides are TGCGCCAGCAGCTGGGGACAGGGAGCCACTGAAGCTTTCTTT.

In this sample, this clone turned up once. The chain joins TRBV2 to TRBJ1-1; D is undetermined. There are 14 residues in the CDR3. Trimming took 1 base from V and 5 from J, leaving 11 bases between them. Germline V gene data show CDR1 as SNHLY and CDR2 as FYNNEI. This chain's CDR3 is CASSEGRGSTEAFF. The CDR3 DNA reads TGTGCCAGCAGTGAAGGTAGAGGGTCAACTGAAGCTTTCTTT.

The chain employs TRBV19 and TRBJ1-1, with 7 bases matching TRBD1. This CDR3 region has 14 residues. V trimming: 3 bases; J trimming: 3 bases; junction bases outside the gene matches: 4. In germline, CDR1 is LNHDA, CDR2 SQIVND (reference sequence). The CDR3 region is CASSIRQGYTEAFF. The CDR3 nucleotides are TGTGCCAGTAGTATCCGACAGGGTTACACTGAAGCTTTCTTT.

This clone appeared a single time. This chain uses TRBV29-1 with TRBJ1-3; 9 bases line up with TRBD1. The ends lost 7 bases at V and 7 bases at J; junction bases unmatched: 8. Per germline, CDR1 SQVTM and CDR2 ANQGSEA. CDR3 length equals 13 residues. The CDR3 region has the DNA TGCAGCGCCCGGGGACAGGGAAGGAACACCATATATTTT. Translated: CSARGQGRNTIYF. Full variable domain (remainder filled in from reference TRBV29-1 and TRBJ1-3): SAVISQKPSRDICQRGTSLTIQCQVDSQVTMMFWYRQQPGQSLTLIATANQGSEATYESGFVIDKFPISRPNLTFSTLTVSNMSPEDSSIYLCSARGQGRNTIYFGEGSWLTVV.

This clone has a handful of counts. The rearrangement joins TRBV18 to TRBJ2-7; D may be TRBD1 (6 bases). The CDR3 runs to 14 residues. Germline CDR1 KGHSH, CDR2 LQKENI. The V end lost 6 bases, the J end lost 6 bases, and 18 bases lay between the germline ends. The CDR3 DNA sequence: TGTGCCAGCTCCTATGGACAGTCAGGGTTCGAGCAGTACTTC. It translates to CASSYGQSGFEQYF.

The chain joins TRBV4-3 to TRBJ2-3; maybe TRBD2 (7 bases). CDR1 and CDR2 from the germline V gene are LGHNA and YSLEER. The CDR3 length is 17 residues. V was trimmed by 1 base and J by 5 bases, leaving 19 bases between them. The CDR3 reads CASSQGGGGAYRDTQYF. In nucleotides, the CDR3 is TGCGCCAGCAGCCAAGGAGGGGGGGGCGCCTACCGAGATACGCAGTATTTT.

CDR3 loop: CASSPNRDRGSNQPQHF. The CDR3 region has the DNA TGTGCCAGCTCACCTAACCGGGACAGGGGGTCCAATCAGCCCCAGCATTTT. The V call is TRBV18, the J call TRBJ1-5; 11 nucleotides agree with TRBD1. The ends lost 3 bases at V and 3 bases at J; junction bases unmatched: 7. CDR1 and CDR2 (germline): KGHSH, LQKENI. This CDR3 has 17 amino acids.

Only one count was recorded for this clone. The V gene is TRBV2, the J gene TRBJ1-3, with D unresolved. Trimming left V 3 bases short and J 3 bases short, with 6 bases between. This CDR3 has 13 amino acids. Germline CDR1 reads SNHLY; CDR2 reads FYNNEI. The CDR3 nucleotides are TGTGCCAGCAGTGAGGGCATTGGAAACACCATATATTTT. Protein: CASSEGIGNTIYF.

A single count supports this clone. The chain joins TRBV7-2 to TRBJ2-5; 10 bases are shared with TRBD2. V gave up 8 bases and J gave up 1 base; unmatched junction bases: 13. This CDR3 has 17 amino acids. Germline CDR1 and CDR2: SGHTA and FQGNSA. The CDR3 sequence is CASGLRAGGRAQETQYF. The CDR3 DNA sequence: TGTGCCAGCGGTTTAAGAGCGGGGGGGCGAGCCCAAGAGACCCAGTACTTC.